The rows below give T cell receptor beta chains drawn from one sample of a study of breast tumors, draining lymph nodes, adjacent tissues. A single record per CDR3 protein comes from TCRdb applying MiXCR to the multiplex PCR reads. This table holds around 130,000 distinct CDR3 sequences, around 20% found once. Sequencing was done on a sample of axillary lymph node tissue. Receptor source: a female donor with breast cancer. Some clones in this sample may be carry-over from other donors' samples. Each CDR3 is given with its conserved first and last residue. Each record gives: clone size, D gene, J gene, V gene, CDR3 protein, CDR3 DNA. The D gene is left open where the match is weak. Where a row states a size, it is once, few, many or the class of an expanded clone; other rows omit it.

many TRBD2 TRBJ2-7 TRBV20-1 CSAPPPAGGYEQYF TGCAGTGCCCCACCACCGGCGGGAGGGTACGAGCAGTACTTC
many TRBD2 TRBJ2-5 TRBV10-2 CASSDGKGLGGETQYF TGCGCCAGCAGTGATGGAAAGGGACTAGGCGGTGAGACCCAGTACTTC
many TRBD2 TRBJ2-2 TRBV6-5 CASKTSGSGGELFF TGTGCCAGCAAAACTAGCGGGAGCGGCGGGGAGCTGTTTTTT
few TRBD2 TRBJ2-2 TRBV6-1 CASKAGRAGELFF TGTGCCAGCAAGGCAGGGAGGGCCGGGGAGCTGTTTTTT
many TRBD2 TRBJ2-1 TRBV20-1 CSARAAASGIYNEQFF TGCAGTGCTAGGGCCGCCGCTAGCGGAATTTACAATGAGCAGTTCTTC
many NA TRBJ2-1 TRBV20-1 CSASRGDNEQFF TGCAGTGCTAGCCGAGGAGACAATGAGCAGTTCTTC
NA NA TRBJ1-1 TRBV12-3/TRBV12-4 CASSAVSRLNEAFF TGTGCCAGCAGTGCGGTCAGCCGATTAAATGAAGCTTTCTTT
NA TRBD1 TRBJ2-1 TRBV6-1 CASRPRAGTASSSSYSEQFF TGTGCCAGCAGACCAAGGGCCGGGACAGCTAGTTCAAGCTCCTACAGTGAGCAGTTCTTC
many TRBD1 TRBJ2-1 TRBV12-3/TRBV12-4 CASSLDPGTGLNEQFF TGTGCCAGCAGTTTAGACCCCGGGACAGGGCTTAATGAGCAGTTCTTC
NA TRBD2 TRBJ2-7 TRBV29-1 CSVGWTSGSCEQYF TGCAGCGTTGGGTGGACTAGCGGGAGTTGCGAGCAGTACTTC
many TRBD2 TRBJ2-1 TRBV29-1 CSVDGGSSYNEQFF TGCAGCGTTGATGGCGGGAGCTCCTACAATGAGCAGTTCTTC
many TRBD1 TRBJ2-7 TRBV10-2 CASSVSGQGNEQYF TGCGCCAGCAGTGTTTCCGGACAGGGTAACGAGCAGTACTTC
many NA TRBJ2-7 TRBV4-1 CASSQDGLGFYYEQYF TGCGCCAGCAGCCAAGATGGGCTCGGGTTCTACTACGAGCAGTACTTC
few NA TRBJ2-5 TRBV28 CASSLNHRRETQYF TGTGCCAGCAGTTTAAACCACCGGCGGGAGACCCAGTACTTC